This TCR beta chain was profiled in a study of naive and memory T cell subsets. The beta constant-region primer was an equimolar mix of two oligonucleotides covering TRBC1 and TRBC2. An oligonucleotide with the SP2 primer and a 12-nucleotide UMI was ligated to the cDNA 3' end. The ligated cDNA underwent four PCR rounds using SP2 and nested alpha and beta constant-region primers. TCRdb processed the UMI-ligation and nested PCR reads anew with MiXCR; each CDR3 protein has one entry. This sample carries 70,000 to 95,000 distinct CDR3 sequences, 7% of them seen once, and the ten largest clones take 1.6%. V was shortened by 4 bases and J by 9 bases, with 10 bases between the two germline ends. This CDR3 spans 12 amino acids. From germline, CDR1 is MDHEN and CDR2 SYDVKM. Study-wide results and caveats: From naive to CM, EM and EMRA, diversity decreased and Gini increased. Over 85% of naive TCR sequences appeared only once, unlike memory subsets.

This clonotype was detected a few times. Antigen: not known. This chain links TRBV28 with TRBJ1-5; D is ambiguous. The TCR sequence derives from a human donor in good health. The sequenced material came from central memory CD4+ T cells from blood. The CDR3 DNA is TGTGCCAGCAGTTCCCTTACGGGGCCCCAGCATTTT. As protein: CASSSLTGPQHF.